Shown below are 29 T cell receptor beta chains from a single sample sequenced in a study of blood T cell repertoires in COVID-19. The table came from immunoSEQ multiplex PCR; TCRdb's copy has only in-frame clones and leaves some out. There are about 280,000 clones in the sample; approximately 90% occur only once, and approximately 4% lies in the top ten. Sequencing was carried out using PBMCs or T cells enriched from blood (not recorded which). These receptors came from a woman aged 25 to 39 with acute COVID-19.

The chain is built from TRBV9 and TRBJ2-2, with 7 bases identical to TRBD2. Germline V CDR1 and CDR2: SGDLS, YYNGEE. This CDR3 comprises 16 residues. V shed 0 bases and J 5 bases; nucleotides not matched to a gene: 7. Written as DNA, the CDR3 is TGTGCCAGCAGCGTAGACGCGGGAGTGGGGACCGGGGAGCTGTTTTTT. It encodes CASSVDAGVGTGELFF.

The chain couples TRBV30 to TRBJ2-7, with D tentatively TRBD1 (6 bases). The CDR3 loop spans 11 amino acids. Germline assignment: CDR1 GTSNPN and CDR2 SVGIG (reference sequence). Trimming removed 7 bases from V and 4 bases from J, with 11 bases in between. The CDR3 loop is CAYQQGYEQYF. Here the CDR3 DNA reads TGTGCCTACCAACAGGGTTACGAGCAGTACTTC.

V gene TRBV5-6 combines with J gene TRBJ2-7; TRBD2 matches 8 bases. V trimming: 1 base; J trimming: 3 bases; junction bases outside the gene matches: 6. The CDR3 is 15 residues long. Germline CDR1 SGHDT, CDR2 YYEEEE. CDR3 DNA sequence: TGTGCCAGCAGCTTGTCGTCTAGCGGGTTCTACGAGCAGTACTTC. As protein: CASSLSSSGFYEQYF.

This chain connects TRBV27 to TRBJ2-7; TRBD1 is a possible D gene (6 bases). The CDR3 length is 13 residues. The ends were cut back, 8 bases at V and 1 base at J, with 12 bases in the middle. The germline gives CDR1 MNHEY, CDR2 SMNVEV (reference sequence). CDR3 residues: CASAGAASYEQYF. CDR3 bases: TGTGCCAGCGCAGGGGCGGCGTCCTACGAGCAGTACTTC.

The V call is TRBV9, the J call TRBJ2-7; 9 bases map to TRBD1. V was clipped by 1 base and J by 6 bases; unmatched bases: 5. The CDR3 sequence is 14 residues long. Germline CDR1 reads SGDLS; CDR2 reads YYNGEE. The CDR3 is CASSVTGQGSEQYF. Here the CDR3 DNA reads TGTGCCAGCAGCGTAACGGGACAGGGTTCCGAGCAGTACTTC.

The chain employs TRBV23-1 and TRBJ2-1; 7 bases line up with TRBD2. TRBV23-1 is noted as an ORF with a role that remains uncertain. V lost 5 bases, J lost 0 bases, and 4 bases stayed unmatched. This CDR3 spans 15 amino acids. CDR3 DNA: TGCGCCAGCAGTAACACTAGCGACTCCTACAATGAGCAGTTCTTC. It translates to CASSNTSDSYNEQFF.

This clone occurred once. The chain joins TRBV30 to TRBJ2-5, with D possibly TRBD2 on 6 matching bases. The CDR3 contains 13 residues. Per germline, CDR1 GTSNPN and CDR2 SVGIG (reference sequence). V lost 1 base to trimming and J lost 2 bases, with 8 bases between them. CDR3 amino acids: CAWSGGAQETQYF. Here the CDR3 DNA reads TGTGCCTGGAGTGGCGGGGCACAAGAGACCCAGTACTTC.

The J gene is TRBJ2-1, the V gene TRBV27; maybe TRBD1 (6 bases). The CDR3 spans 14 residues. Per the germline V gene, CDR1 is MNHEY and CDR2 is SMNVEV (reference sequence). Trimming removed 5 bases from V and 2 bases from J, with 10 bases in between. The CDR3 bases are TGTGCCAGCAGTAAACAGGGTACCTACAATGAGCAGTTCTTC. Its protein is CASSKQGTYNEQFF.

The chain recombines TRBV20-1 with TRBJ1-2; D is perhaps TRBD1 (5 bases). The CDR3 totals 11 residues. Germline CDR1 reads DFQATT; CDR2 reads SNEGSKA (reference sequence). Trimming stripped 6 bases from V and 6 bases from J, with 11 bases between. CDR3 DNA: TGCAGTGCAAACCTAGGGGATGGCTACACCTTC. This translates into CSANLGDGYTF.

The genes are TRBV5-1 and TRBJ2-1, with D perhaps TRBD2 (5 bases). This CDR3 contains 13 residues. Trimming took 4 bases from V and 7 from J, leaving 12 bases between them. Germline assignment: CDR1 SGHRS and CDR2 YFSETQ. The CDR3 DNA follows: TGCGCCAGCAGCCCGGGATCGGTAAATGAGCAGTTCTTC. Its protein is CASSPGSVNEQFF. The entire variable domain, with the rest obtained from reference TRBV5-1 and TRBJ2-1, is as follows: KAGVTQTPRYLIKTRGQQVTLSCSPISGHRSVSWYQQTPGQGLQFLFEYFSETQRNKGNFPGRFSGRQFSNSRSEMNVSTLELGDSALYLCASSPGSVNEQFFGPGTRLTVL.

The chain joins TRBV27 to TRBJ2-7; D not certain. The V and J ends lost 3 bases and 2 bases respectively, with 8 bases between them. Germline CDR1 MNHEY, CDR2 SMNVEV (reference sequence). CDR3 size: 13 residues. For the CDR3, the DNA is TGTGCCAGCAGTTTGGGCAGGCCCTACGAGCAGTACTTC. Protein product: CASSLGRPYEQYF.

The gene calls are TRBV29-1 and TRBJ2-7; the match to TRBD1 covers 9 bases. Trimming cost V 6 bases and J 7 bases; bases outside gene matches: 13. The CDR3 is 14 amino acids. CDR1 and CDR2 from the germline V gene are SQVTM and ANQGSEA. CDR3 loop: CSVIGQGLLLEQYF. The CDR3 bases are TGCAGCGTCATAGGACAGGGGCTCCTCCTGGAGCAGTACTTC.

The rearrangement joins TRBV6-5 to TRBJ1-1, with TRBD1 matching 7 bases. V dropped 2 bases and J dropped 8; count of bases not matched to a gene: 11. This CDR3 spans 15 amino acids. Germline V CDR1 and CDR2: MNHEY, SVGAGI. Here the CDR3 reads CASSYTTGQEGEAFF. For the CDR3, the DNA is TGTGCCAGCAGTTACACGACAGGGCAGGAAGGCGAAGCTTTCTTT.

This rearrangement joins TRBV4-2 to TRBJ2-3; TRBD2 matches at 13 bases. This CDR3 contains 15 residues. The V segment lost 1 base and the J segment 7 bases; nucleotides outside the gene matches: 2. Germline lookup yields CDR1 LGHNA and CDR2 YNFKEQ. DNA for the CDR3: TGTGCCAGCAGCCAAGGTGGGACTAGCGGGAATACGCAGTATTTT. Translation: CASSQGGTSGNTQYF.

V is TRBV4-1 and J is TRBJ2-7; tentatively, D is TRBD2 (6 bases). The germline V gene has CDR1 MGHRA and CDR2 YSYEKL. The CDR3 contains 16 residues. V gave up 0 bases and J gave up 2 bases, with 14 bases separating them. CDR3 coding DNA: TGCGCCAGCAGCCAAGATCGGCTAGCGACTACCTACGAGCAGTACTTC. Its protein product is CASSQDRLATTYEQYF.

CDR3 in DNA: TGTGCCAGTAGTATGGGACTAGCTGCTTACTACGAGCAGTACTTC. Translation: CASSMGLAAYYEQYF. The chain joins TRBV19 to TRBJ2-7; 9 positions match TRBD2. The CDR3 covers 15 residues. V shed 3 bases and J 3 bases; nucleotides not matched to a gene: 6. Germline CDR1 and CDR2: LNHDA and SQIVND (reference sequence).

This chain connects TRBV28 to TRBJ2-1; a possible D gene is TRBD2 (6 bases). CDR1 and CDR2 (germline): MDHEN, SYDVKM. The CDR3 length is 15 residues. The germline V and J ends were trimmed by 7 bases and 0 bases, with 13 bases remaining between them. In DNA, the CDR3 is TGTGCCAGCACGGGGGAGGCACCCTCCTACAATGAGCAGTTCTTC. This sequence encodes CASTGEAPSYNEQFF.

This chain uses TRBV19 with TRBJ1-4, with D uncertain. Germline CDR1 LNHDA, CDR2 SQIVND (reference sequence). The CDR3 has 14 residues. With 5 bases removed from V and 0 bases from J, the gap between germline ends came to 7 bases. The CDR3 DNA is TGTGCCAGTAGTGCTCAGTCAACTAATGAAAAACTGTTTTTT. Its translation: CASSAQSTNEKLFF.

The CDR3 sequence is CAWSLVSGGQPQHF. CDR3 nucleotide sequence: TGTGCCTGGAGTCTCGTCAGCGGGGGTCAGCCCCAGCATTTT. The rearrangement links TRBV30 to TRBJ1-5; tentative D call: TRBD1 (5 bases). The CDR3 contains 14 residues. Between the trimmed V and J ends, which lost 2 bases and 6 bases, there was a span of 14 bases. Germline-derived CDR1 and CDR2 are GTSNPN and SVGIG (reference sequence).

The chain recombines TRBV7-6 with TRBJ2-3; TRBD1 is a possible D gene (6 bases). With 4 bases removed from V and 7 bases from J, the gap between germline ends came to 24 bases. This CDR3 spans 17 amino acids. From germline, CDR1 is SGHVS and CDR2 FNYEAQ. In nucleotides, the CDR3 is TGTGCCAGCAGCTCAATAAGGGCAGACAGGCCGGGGCATACGCAGTATTTT. Protein: CASSSIRADRPGHTQYF. The entire variable domain, with the rest obtained from reference TRBV7-6 and TRBJ2-3, is as follows: GAGVSQSPRYKVTKRGQDVALRCDPISGHVSLYWYRQALGQGPEFLTYFNYEAQQDKSGLPNDRFSAERPEGSISTLTIQRTEQRDSAMYRCASSSIRADRPGHTQYFGPGTRLTVL.

The chain uses TRBV6-5 and TRBJ2-7; 12 bases agree with TRBD1. Germline loops: CDR1 MNHEY, CDR2 SVGAGI. The CDR3 is made up of 15 amino acids. With V trimmed by 6 bases and J by 4 bases, 7 bases remained unmatched. The CDR3 DNA sequence: TGTGCCAGCAGGGGGGGACAGGGGGCGCGGTACGAGCAGTACTTC. Its protein product is CASRGGQGARYEQYF.

The gene calls are TRBV6-5 and TRBJ2-5; 9 bases align to TRBD1. The CDR3 is 15 residues long. V was pared by 6 bases and J by 5 bases, with 10 bases of the junction left unmatched. Germline V gives CDR1 MNHEY, CDR2 SVGAGI. CDR3 sequence (DNA): TGTGCCAGCAGACCGGGACAGGGCGTCGGCGAGACCCAGTACTTC. It yields the protein CASRPGQGVGETQYF.

The chain has TRBV19 and TRBJ1-5, with D possibly matching TRBD1 (5 bases). The V end was cut by 2 bases, the J end by 0 bases, with 14 bases between. From germline, CDR1 is LNHDA and CDR2 SQIVND (reference sequence). CDR3 size: 17 residues. In DNA, the CDR3 is TGTGCCAGTAGTATAATGGGGGGGACTAATAGCAATCAGCCCCAGCATTTT. Translating gives CASSIMGGTNSNQPQHF.

The chain carries TRBV24-1 and TRBJ2-3, with TRBD2 matching over 10 bases. This CDR3 is built from 17 residues. The germline V gene has CDR1 KGHDR and CDR2 SFDVKD. Trimming took 4 bases from V and 6 from J; bases not matched to a gene: 12. The CDR3: CATSEPPLAGESDTQYF. The CDR3, as DNA: TGTGCCACCAGTGAGCCTCCCCTAGCGGGAGAATCCGATACGCAGTATTTT.

The rearrangement links TRBV4-1 to TRBJ1-2, with D possibly matching TRBD1 (6 bases). The CDR3 has 14 amino acids. Per the germline V gene, CDR1 is MGHRA and CDR2 is YSYEKL. The V and J ends lost 4 bases and 2 bases respectively, with 11 bases between them. DNA for the CDR3: TGCGCCAGCAGCCCAGGGGACGGAAACTATGGCTACACCTTC. It encodes CASSPGDGNYGYTF.

The chain combines TRBV27 with TRBJ1-6; 7 bases agree with TRBD1. V trimming: 6 bases; J trimming: 10 bases; junction bases outside the gene matches: 9. The V gene's germline CDR1 is MNHEY and CDR2 SMNVEV (reference sequence). This CDR3 spans 14 amino acids. CDR3 in DNA: TGTGCCAGCAGCCCAAGACAGGGTCCATCACCCCTCCACTTT. This codes for CASSPRQGPSPLHF.

This clone appeared once. A junction end diverges from the germline sequence, so it may reflect a read error. The chain carries TRBV5-8 and TRBJ1-1; 7 bases fit TRBD1. This CDR3 has 15 residues. The germline V gene encodes CDR1 SGHTS and CDR2 YDEGEE. CDR3 DNA: TGTGCCAGCAGCTTGTATACAGGGGCAGGCACTCAAGCTTTCTTT. This gives the protein CASSLYTGAGTQAFF.

This clone was recorded at least ten times. The chain has TRBV24-1 and TRBJ2-7, with TRBD1 as a possible D gene (6 bases). From germline, CDR1 is KGHDR and CDR2 SFDVKD. The V end lost 1 base, the J end lost 3 bases, and 6 bases lay between the germline ends. The CDR3 is 13 amino acids. The CDR3 region is CATSDFRGYEQYF. In DNA, the CDR3 is TGTGCCACCAGTGATTTCAGGGGCTACGAGCAGTACTTC.

This sequence joins TRBV28 and TRBJ1-2; D is possibly TRBD1 (6 bases). This CDR3 contains 17 residues. Germline assignment: CDR1 MDHEN and CDR2 SYDVKM. Trimming took off 5 bases at V and 5 bases at J, with 24 bases between the two ends. CDR3 in DNA: TGTGCCAGCAGTCCTTATCGTCCAGGGGCCGAGGGGTATGGCTACACCTTC. It codes for CASSPYRPGAEGYGYTF.